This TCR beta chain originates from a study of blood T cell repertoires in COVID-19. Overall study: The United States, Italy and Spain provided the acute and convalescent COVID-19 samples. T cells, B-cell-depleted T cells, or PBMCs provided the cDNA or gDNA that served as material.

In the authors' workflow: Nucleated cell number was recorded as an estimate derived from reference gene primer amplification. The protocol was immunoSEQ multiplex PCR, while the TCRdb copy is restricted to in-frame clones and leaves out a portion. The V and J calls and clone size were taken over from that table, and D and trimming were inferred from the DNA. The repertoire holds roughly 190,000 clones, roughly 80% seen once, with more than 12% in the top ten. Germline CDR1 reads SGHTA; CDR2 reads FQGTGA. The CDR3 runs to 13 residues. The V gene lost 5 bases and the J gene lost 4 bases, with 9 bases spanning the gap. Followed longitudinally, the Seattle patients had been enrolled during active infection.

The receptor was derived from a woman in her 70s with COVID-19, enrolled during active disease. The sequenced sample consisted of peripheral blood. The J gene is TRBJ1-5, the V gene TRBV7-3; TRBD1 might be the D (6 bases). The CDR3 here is CASSPGANQPQHF. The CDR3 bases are TGTGCCAGCAGCCCAGGGGCTAATCAGCCCCAGCATTTT.